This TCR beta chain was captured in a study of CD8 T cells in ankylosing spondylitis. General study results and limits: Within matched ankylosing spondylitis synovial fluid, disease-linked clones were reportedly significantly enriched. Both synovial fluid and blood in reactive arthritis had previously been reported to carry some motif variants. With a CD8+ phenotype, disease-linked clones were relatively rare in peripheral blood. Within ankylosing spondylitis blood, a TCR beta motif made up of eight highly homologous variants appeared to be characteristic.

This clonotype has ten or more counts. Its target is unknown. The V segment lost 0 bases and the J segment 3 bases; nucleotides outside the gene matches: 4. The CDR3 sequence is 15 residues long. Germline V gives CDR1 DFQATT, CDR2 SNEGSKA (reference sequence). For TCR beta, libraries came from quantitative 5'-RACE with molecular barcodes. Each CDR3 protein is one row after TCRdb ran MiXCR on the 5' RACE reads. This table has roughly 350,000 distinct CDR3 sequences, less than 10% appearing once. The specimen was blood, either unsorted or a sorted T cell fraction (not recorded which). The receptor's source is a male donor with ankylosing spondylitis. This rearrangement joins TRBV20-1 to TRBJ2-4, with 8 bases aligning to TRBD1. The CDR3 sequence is CSARDSDRGKNIQYF. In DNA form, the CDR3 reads TGCAGTGCTAGAGACAGCGACAGGGGCAAAAACATTCAGTACTTC.